Shown below are 20 T cell receptor beta chains from a single sample sequenced in a study of Graves' ophthalmopathy and Graves' hyperthyroidism. The TCR beta CDR3 regions underwent amplification from RNA transcripts. Following a first-round RT-PCR that used HTBI primers, a second-round multiplex PCR was carried out. In TCRdb, the multiplex PCR reads were re-called with MiXCR into one record per CDR3 protein. This sample has a few hundred thousand distinct CDR3 sequences, with roughly 17% found just once. Input material: peripheral blood. The receptors were gathered from an adult woman with stable Graves' hyperthyroidism.

This clonotype came up a few times. Relative to the germline gene, one junction end is altered; a read error may explain this. The chain employs TRBV5-5 and TRBJ2-2, with D hard to call. The germline V gene encodes CDR1 SGHKS and CDR2 YYEKEE (reference sequence). The CDR3 contains 14 residues. The CDR3 region is CASSSIRNTEELFF. The CDR3 DNA reads TGTGCCAGCAGCAGCATCAGGAACACCGAGGAGCTGTTTTTT.

In its sample, this clonotype was seen many times. Germline and junction disagree at one end, which may indicate a read error. V usage is TRBV7-8 and J usage is TRBJ2-7; D possibly corresponds to TRBD1 (6 bases). The CDR3 covers 17 residues. Germline V gives CDR1 SGHVS, CDR2 FQNEAQ. CDR3 residues: CTSSLVRLIRDNYEQYF. CDR3 coding DNA: TGTACCAGCAGCTTAGTCCGACTCATTCGGGACAACTACGAGCAGTACTTC. Variable domain in full (rest from reference TRBV7-8 and TRBJ2-7): GAGVSQSPRYKVAKRGQDVALRCDPISGHVSLFWYQQALGQGPEFLTYFQNEAQLDKSGLPSDRFFAERPEGSVSTLKIQRTQQEDSAVYLCTSSLVRLIRDNYEQYFGPGTRLTVT.

Ten or more counts support this clonotype. This sequence joins TRBV7-2 and TRBJ1-1; perhaps TRBD1 as D (6 bases). V lost 5 bases and J 4 bases, leaving 20 bases between the germline ends. The CDR3 is 16 amino acids. Germline V gene data show CDR1 as SGHTA and CDR2 as FQGNSA. CDR3 coding DNA: TGTGCCAGCAGCCTATTGACAGGCCCAAGAACCACTGAAGCTTTCTTT. This translates into CASSLLTGPRTTEAFF.

In its sample, this clonotype was seen many times. The CDR3 region is CASRHVKNIQYF. CDR3 DNA sequence: TGTGCCAGCCGACATGTCAAAAACATTCAGTACTTC. The chain is built from TRBV11-2 and TRBJ2-4, with D hard to call. This CDR3 contains 12 residues. V lost 8 bases to trimming and J lost 3 bases, with 8 bases between them. Germline assignment: CDR1 SGHAT and CDR2 FQNNGV.

The table lists this clonotype with a count of one. Just one base apart from a much larger clone, this may be a read error. The chain employs TRBV7-2 and TRBJ2-2, with a possible D match to TRBD2 (6 bases). The CDR3 consists of 17 residues. Looked up from germline, CDR1 is SGHTA and CDR2 is FQGNSA. CDR3 DNA sequence: TGTGCCAGCAGCTTAGTCGCGGGACCCCGAGGCACCGGGGAGCTGTGTTTT. It encodes CASSLVAGPRGTGELCF.

At least ten counts were recorded for this clonotype. The V and J genes are TRBV3-1 and TRBJ1-1, with D uncertain. Trimming took off 5 bases at V and 2 bases at J, with 12 bases between the two ends. Germline CDR1 LGHDT, CDR2 YNNKEL (reference sequence). This CDR3 is built from 14 residues. In DNA form, the CDR3 reads TGTGCCAGCAGCTGGACTGGGAGCAACACTGAAGCTTTCTTT. It is translated as CASSWTGSNTEAFF.

This clonotype was observed many times. The J gene is TRBJ1-2, the V gene TRBV7-9, with 8 bases fitting TRBD1. Trimming removed 4 bases from V and 3 bases from J; junction bases left unmatched: 4. Germline V gives CDR1 SEHNR, CDR2 FQNEAQ (reference sequence). The CDR3 has 14 amino acids. This CDR3 reads CASSSPGGDYGYTF. The CDR3 DNA is TGTGCCAGCAGCTCCCCAGGGGGCGACTATGGCTACACCTTC.

This clonotype was detected ten times or more. The J gene is TRBJ2-7, the V gene TRBV7-6, with 10 bases matching TRBD2. CDR1 is SGHVS, CDR2 FNYEAQ, per germline. V lost 1 base, J lost 2 bases, and 14 bases stayed unmatched. The CDR3 loop spans 19 amino acids. CDR3 bases: TGTGCCAGCAGCTTAGTGCAGGGGGCTAGCGGGAGTCTCCCCTACGAGCAGTACTTC. Its protein product is CASSLVQGASGSLPYEQYF.

This clonotype was seen ten or more times. The chain has TRBV28 and TRBJ2-7; D gene ambiguous. Germline CDR1 reads MDHEN; CDR2 reads SYDVKM. The CDR3 contains 13 residues. V was clipped by 2 bases and J by 1 base, with 6 bases between them. The CDR3 nucleotides read TGTGCCAGCAGTTTACTCCCGTCCTACGAGCAGTACTTC. The encoded protein is CASSLLPSYEQYF.

The sample holds a few counts of this clonotype. V usage is TRBV9 and J usage is TRBJ2-5, with 7 bases aligning to TRBD2. Germline-derived CDR1 and CDR2 are SGDLS and YYNGEE. The V and J ends lost 4 bases and 3 bases, in that order; junction bases with no gene match: 9. The CDR3 is 15 amino acids. Written as DNA, the CDR3 is TGTGCCAGCAGCATCACCGGGACTAACAAAGAGACCCAGTACTTC. It is translated as CASSITGTNKETQYF. Combining the CDR3 with reference TRBV9 and TRBJ2-5 gives the whole variable domain DSGVTQTPKHLITATGQRVTLRCSPRSGDLSVYWYQQSLDQGLQFLIQYYNGEERAKGNILERFSAQQFPDLHSELNLSSLELGDSALYFCASSITGTNKETQYFGPGTRLLVL.

The chain joins TRBV25-1 to TRBJ2-5, with 7 bases aligning to TRBD1. Germline trimming cut 6 bases from V and 4 bases from J; bases unmatched to any gene: 11. The germline CDR1 and CDR2 sequences are MGHDK and SYGVNS. This CDR3 has 15 amino acids. CDR3 loop: CASSAPDRVRETQYF. As DNA, the CDR3 is TGTGCCAGCAGCGCCCCAGACAGGGTTCGAGAGACCCAGTACTTC. Together with reference TRBV25-1 and TRBJ2-5, the CDR3 gives the full variable domain: EADIYQTPRYLVIGTGKKITLECSQTMGHDKMYWYQQDPGMELHLIHYSYGVNSTEKGDLSSESTVSRIRTEHFPLTLESARPSHTSQYLCASSAPDRVRETQYFGPGTRLLVL.

This clonotype was detected many times. The chain couples TRBV28 to TRBJ2-4; possibly TRBD1 for D (6 bases). The CDR3 has 13 amino acids. Germline CDR1 reads MDHEN; CDR2 reads SYDVKM. Trimming cost V 7 bases and J 3 bases, with 10 bases left between them. The CDR3 DNA is TGTGCCAGCAAGGACAGCTACAAAAACATTCAGTACTTC. Amino acids: CASKDSYKNIQYF.

This clonotype was observed a handful of times. The rearrangement uses TRBV11-2 and TRBJ2-2; TRBD2 agrees at 9 bases. This CDR3 is 17 amino acids long. Germline assignment: CDR1 SGHAT and CDR2 FQNNGV. The V gene end was trimmed by 2 bases and the J gene end by 6 bases; junction bases not matched to a gene: 10. CDR3 DNA: TGTGCCAGCAGCTTAAATACTGGGCTAGCGGGACCCGGGGAGCTGTTTTTT. It encodes CASSLNTGLAGPGELFF. Full variable domain (outside the CDR3, taken from reference TRBV11-2 and TRBJ2-2): EAGVAQSPRYKIIEKRQSVAFWCNPISGHATLYWYQQILGQGPKLLIQFQNNGVVDDSQLPKDRFSAERLKGVDSTLKIQPAKLEDSAVYLCASSLNTGLAGPGELFFGEGSRLTVL.

This clonotype has more than one count but fewer than ten. This chain joins TRBV29-1 and TRBJ1-1, with 7 bases aligning to TRBD1. The V and J ends lost 6 bases and 5 bases, in that order; junction bases with no gene match: 6. Per germline, CDR1 SQVTM and CDR2 ANQGSEA. The CDR3 contains 12 residues. CDR3 in amino acids: CSVIPGQTEAFF. In nucleotides, the CDR3 is TGCAGCGTCATACCGGGACAGACTGAAGCTTTCTTT.

There are many counts of this clonotype. This may be a read error, as it is one base from a much larger clone. The final CDR3 position lacks the conserved phenylalanine or tryptophan, pointing to a likely read error. J is TRBJ1-1 and V is TRBV12-3 or TRBV12-4; a possible D gene is TRBD1 (5 bases). The V end was cut by 7 bases, the J end by 4 bases, with 16 bases between. This CDR3 spans 14 amino acids. CDR3 loop: CASNTRGPSTEAFL. DNA of the CDR3: TGTGCCAGCAATACTCGGGGCCCCAGCACTGAAGCTTTCCTT.

This clonotype was seen more than once but under ten times. This chain uses TRBV12-3 or TRBV12-4 with TRBJ2-7; 12 bases are a match to TRBD1. The CDR3 sequence is 16 residues long. Unmatched junction bases numbered 15, after V lost 3 bases and J lost 12 bases. The CDR3 DNA follows: TGTGCCAGCAGTTTTGTTTGGGACAGGGGGCACCCTAGGCCGTACTTC. Translating gives CASSFVWDRGHPRPYF.

The sample holds many counts of this clonotype. The chain recombines TRBV5-1 with TRBJ1-1, with D possibly being TRBD1 (5 bases). The germline gives CDR1 SGHRS, CDR2 YFSETQ. Deletions cut 8 bases from V and 7 bases from J, with 12 bases between. This CDR3 is 11 amino acids long. CDR3 residues: CASFSQGEAFF. CDR3 bases: TGCGCCAGTTTTTCCCAGGGTGAAGCTTTCTTT.

This clonotype was seen at least ten times. The rearrangement uses TRBV7-8 and TRBJ2-7; weak D call: TRBD2 (7 bases). V gave up 5 bases and J gave up 4 bases, with 21 bases separating them. Looked up from germline, CDR1 is SGHVS and CDR2 is FQNEAQ. The CDR3 extends over 16 amino acids. Here the CDR3 reads CASSPDTGAGVYEQYF. For the CDR3, the DNA is TGTGCCAGCAGCCCCGACACGGGGGCGGGAGTATACGAGCAGTACTTC. Together with reference TRBV7-8 and TRBJ2-7, the CDR3 gives the full variable domain: GAGVSQSPRYKVAKRGQDVALRCDPISGHVSLFWYQQALGQGPEFLTYFQNEAQLDKSGLPSDRFFAERPEGSVSTLKIQRTQQEDSAVYLCASSPDTGAGVYEQYFGPGTRLTVT.

In this sample, this clonotype turned up many times. The rearrangement links TRBV15 to TRBJ2-7, with D possibly TRBD2 on 6 matching bases. Germline V gene lookup returns CDR1 LNHNV and CDR2 YYDKDF (reference sequence). With 1 base removed from V and 4 bases from J, the gap between germline ends came to 14 bases. The CDR3 spans 15 residues. The CDR3 spells CATSRAIDAGYEQYF. The CDR3 DNA reads as TGTGCCACCAGCAGAGCTATCGATGCGGGGTACGAGCAGTACTTC.

This clonotype was observed a handful of times. V is TRBV29-1 and J is TRBJ2-5; TRBD2 aligns across 10 bases. This CDR3 spans 15 amino acids. V shed 2 bases and J 5 bases; nucleotides not matched to a gene: 8. CDR1 SQVTM and CDR2 ANQGSEA come from the germline V gene. DNA of the CDR3: TGCAGCGTTGAAATGGCTAGCGGGAGCCGCGAGACCCAGTACTTC. Translation: CSVEMASGSRETQYF.